This TCR beta chain was sequenced for a study of radiotherapy plus CTLA-4 blockade in lung cancer. As regards this clone: Its target is not known.

Repertoires were generated with immunoSEQ multiplex PCR, while TCRdb's copy carries only in-frame clones and drops some. The table shows some 110,000 clones, with around 84% occurring only once. This CDR3 is 15 amino acids long. Trimming cost V 6 bases and J 6 bases; bases outside gene matches: 15. Germline V lookup: CDR1 SQVTM, CDR2 ANQGSEA. The study, taken as a whole, reports: Early blood T cell clone changes and increased post-radiation serum interferon-beta were reportedly the strongest response predictors.

Here the sequenced sample was peripheral blood, taken from a patient treated with radiotherapy plus ipilimumab. This TCR derives from a human donor with non-small cell lung cancer that progressed on radiotherapy plus ipilimumab. Some clones in this sample may be carry-over from other donors' samples. The V and J genes are TRBV29-1 and TRBJ1-1; 8 bases match TRBD1. The CDR3 here is CSVGQVTPLDPEAFF. The CDR3 region has the DNA TGCAGCGTGGGACAGGTAACACCCCTGGACCCTGAAGCTTTCTTT.